The 18 T cell receptor beta chains below all came from one sample that was sequenced in a study of naive and memory T cell subsets. Both TRBC1 and TRBC2 were covered by a beta constant-region primer of two equimolar oligonucleotides. The ligated cDNA underwent four PCR rounds using SP2 and nested alpha and beta constant-region primers. MiXCR was run by TCRdb on the UMI-ligation and nested PCR reads, yielding one entry per CDR3 protein. The sample contains some 83,000 distinct CDR3 sequences, around 9% of which appear only once. The sample consisted of naive CD8+ T cells from blood. Receptor source: a human donor in good health.

The sample holds a few counts of this clonotype. The chain has TRBV20-1 and TRBJ2-3; D might be TRBD2 (6 bases). There are 16 residues in the CDR3. CDR1 and CDR2 (germline): DFQATT, SNEGSKA (reference sequence). Between the trimmed V and J ends, which lost 0 bases and 2 bases, there was a span of 15 bases. DNA for the CDR3: TGCAGTGCTAGAGATGTAGCGGCATCAGCCACAGATACGCAGTATTTT. Translating gives CSARDVAASATDTQYF.

This clonotype was detected many times. The chain uses TRBV19 and TRBJ2-1; D is ambiguous. CDR1 is LNHDA, CDR2 SQIVND, per germline (reference sequence). The CDR3 has 14 residues. Trimming left V 9 bases short and J 1 base short, with 13 bases between. CDR3 nucleotides: TGTGCCAGCAGCTTAGCTGGATCCTACAATGAGCAGTTCTTC. Residues: CASSLAGSYNEQFF.

The chain uses TRBV20-1 and TRBJ2-5; D possibly matches TRBD1 or TRBD2 (5 bases each). The V gene lost 3 bases and the J gene lost 0 bases, with 8 bases spanning the gap. This CDR3 is built from 13 residues. The germline V gene encodes CDR1 DFQATT and CDR2 SNEGSKA (reference sequence). CDR3 loop: CSASRDDQETQYF. In DNA, the CDR3 is TGCAGTGCTAGCCGGGACGACCAAGAGACCCAGTACTTC.

The CDR3 DNA reads as TGTGCCACCGGAGGTGGCAGAATCAAAAGCTCCTACAATGAGCAGTTCTTC. Its translation: CATGGGRIKSSYNEQFF. The V call is TRBV10-3, the J call TRBJ2-1; a weak D match, TRBD2 (5 bases). Germline values: CDR1 ENHRY, CDR2 SYGVKD. Trimming pared 10 bases from V and 0 bases from J, leaving 22 bases between. CDR3 length: 17 amino acids.

This clonotype turned up a few times. The chain links TRBV3-1 to TRBJ2-1; 10 bases fit TRBD2. The CDR3 consists of 16 residues. CDR1 and CDR2 from the germline V gene are LGHDT and YNNKEL (reference sequence). Trimming took 0 bases from V and 4 from J; bases not matched to a gene: 3. The CDR3 is CASSQEGLAIYNEQFF. In DNA form, the CDR3 reads TGTGCCAGCAGCCAAGAGGGACTAGCGATATACAATGAGCAGTTCTTC.

The gene calls are TRBV4-2 and TRBJ2-1; 11 bases are shared with TRBD2. Germline V gives CDR1 LGHNA, CDR2 YNFKEQ. The trim removed 1 base at V and 5 bases at J, leaving 4 bases unmatched. There are 16 residues in the CDR3. The CDR3 sequence is CASSQVPGLADNEQFF. The CDR3 DNA is TGTGCCAGCAGCCAAGTCCCGGGACTAGCGGACAATGAGCAGTTCTTC.

In its sample, this clonotype was seen many times. The chain combines TRBV27 with TRBJ1-2; 8 bases align to TRBD1. Germline V gene lookup returns CDR1 MNHEY and CDR2 SMNVEV (reference sequence). CDR3 length: 13 residues. The V segment lost 8 bases and the J segment 7 bases; nucleotides outside the gene matches: 9. CDR3 protein: CASYSRGRVGYTF. The CDR3 coding sequence is TGTGCCAGCTATTCCAGGGGGCGGGTTGGCTACACCTTC.

This chain uses TRBV28 with TRBJ2-1, with D possibly TRBD2 on 5 matching bases. Germline-derived CDR1 and CDR2 are MDHEN and SYDVKM. This CDR3 has 17 amino acids. Trimming cost V 7 bases and J 4 bases, with 23 bases left between them. CDR3 sequence (DNA): TGTGCCAGCACCTCTCACCGTCGGGTAGCGAAATACAATGAGCAGTTCTTC. This translates into CASTSHRRVAKYNEQFF.

There are a few counts of this clonotype. This chain joins TRBV24-1 and TRBJ2-1; a possible D gene is TRBD2 (7 bases). Trimming stripped 1 base from V and 9 bases from J, with 24 bases between. Germline lookup yields CDR1 KGHDR and CDR2 SFDVKD. The CDR3 spans 18 residues. CDR3 sequence reads: CATSDLGAGLAEGGEQFF. CDR3 sequence (DNA): TGTGCCACCAGTGATTTAGGGGCTGGTCTAGCGGAGGGGGGTGAGCAGTTCTTC.

There are many counts of this clonotype. The chain joins TRBV6-6 to TRBJ1-2; 7 nucleotides line up with TRBD1. This CDR3 has 16 residues. Per germline, CDR1 MNHNY and CDR2 SVGAGI (reference sequence). V lost 4 bases to trimming and J lost 6 bases; unmatched junction nucleotides: 14. CDR3 nucleotides: TGTGCCAGCAGTTCAAGTCAGGAAACAGGGGACAATGGCTACACCTTC. This translates into CASSSSQETGDNGYTF.

This clonotype was seen more than once but under ten times. This chain uses TRBV5-1 with TRBJ2-7, with D perhaps matching TRBD2 (6 bases). V was shortened by 4 bases and J by 1 base, with 12 bases between the two germline ends. The CDR3 consists of 14 residues. Germline assignment: CDR1 SGHRS and CDR2 YFSETQ. The CDR3 nucleotides are TGCGCCAGCAGCGGAGCCGGGACTTCCTACGAGCAGTACTTC. Protein: CASSGAGTSYEQYF.

V is TRBV6-2 or TRBV6-3 and J is TRBJ2-7; D possibly corresponds to TRBD2 (5 bases). Trimming left V 2 bases short and J 3 bases short, with 14 bases between. In germline, CDR1 is MNHEY, CDR2 SVGEGT. The CDR3 is made up of 15 amino acids. CDR3 residues: CASSYGVAPYYEQYF. CDR3 nucleotides: TGTGCCAGCAGTTACGGGGTAGCGCCGTACTACGAGCAGTACTTC.

A note on this clonotype: A read error is possible here, since a much larger clone lies one base away. The V and J genes are TRBV5-5 and TRBJ2-3; perhaps D is TRBD1 or TRBD2 (5 bases each). The germline V gene encodes CDR1 SGHKS and CDR2 YYEKEE (reference sequence). The CDR3 extends over 16 amino acids. V was cut by 4 bases and J by 4 bases, with 19 bases left in between. The CDR3 reads CASSPARDGLSDTQYF. In DNA, the CDR3 is TGTGCCAGCAGCCCCGCCAGGGACGGATTGTCAGATACGCAGTATTTT.

J is TRBJ1-1 and V is TRBV7-9, with D hard to call. V lost 1 base and J 0 bases, leaving 9 bases between the germline ends. The CDR3 sequence is 15 residues long. The germline gives CDR1 SEHNR, CDR2 FQNEAQ (reference sequence). CDR3 nucleotides: TGTGCCAGCAGCTTAGAGGCGGCCCTGAACACTGAAGCTTTCTTT. Translation: CASSLEAALNTEAFF. Complete variable domain (other parts from reference TRBV7-9 and TRBJ1-1): DTGVSQNPRHKITKRGQNVTFRCDPISEHNRLYWYRQTLGQGPEFLTYFQNEAQLEKSRLLSDRFSAERPKGSFSTLEIQRTEQGDSAMYLCASSLEAALNTEAFFGQGTRLTVV.

This clonotype was counted a few times. This chain joins TRBV19 and TRBJ2-2; D may be TRBD1 or TRBD2 (6 bases each). CDR1 and CDR2 (germline): LNHDA, SQIVND (reference sequence). Between the trimmed V and J ends, which lost 5 bases and 5 bases, there was a span of 15 bases. The CDR3 is 15 amino acids. The CDR3 region has the DNA TGTGCCAGTAGTTTTGGGCAGGGGACTACCGGGGAGCTGTTTTTT. It translates to CASSFGQGTTGELFF. Together with reference TRBV19 and TRBJ2-2, the CDR3 gives the full variable domain: DGGITQSPKYLFRKEGQNVTLSCEQNLNHDAMYWYRQDPGQGLRLIYYSQIVNDFQKGDIAEGYSVSREKKESFPLTVTSAQKNPTAFYLCASSFGQGTTGELFFGEGSRLTVL.

This clonotype was recorded at least ten times. The chain links TRBV4-1 to TRBJ2-7; TRBD2 matches 11 bases. V trimming: 1 base; J trimming: 4 bases; junction bases outside the gene matches: 3. This CDR3 has 15 amino acids. Germline CDR1 MGHRA, CDR2 YSYEKL. The CDR3 bases are TGCGCCAGCAGCCAAGGGGCTAGCGGGAGGTACGAGCAGTACTTC. Protein sequence: CASSQGASGRYEQYF.

The chain has TRBV4-3 and TRBJ2-5; a weak D match, TRBD2 (6 bases). CDR1 and CDR2 from the germline V gene are LGHNA and YSLEER. V lost 1 base, J lost 0 bases, and 15 bases lay in between. The CDR3 length is 17 residues. CDR3 bases: TGCGCCAGCAGCCAAGTGCGGCGGGACGGCCACCAAGAGACCCAGTACTTC. Translating gives CASSQVRRDGHQETQYF.

This clonotype was observed a few times. The V and J genes are TRBV29-1 and TRBJ2-3, with D unclear. Germline CDR1 and CDR2: SQVTM and ANQGSEA. The CDR3 extends over 10 amino acids. V was cut by 5 bases and J by 8 bases, with 8 bases left in between. CDR3 sequence: CSVYFRTQYF. CDR3 nucleotides: TGCAGCGTTTATTTCCGTACGCAGTATTTT.